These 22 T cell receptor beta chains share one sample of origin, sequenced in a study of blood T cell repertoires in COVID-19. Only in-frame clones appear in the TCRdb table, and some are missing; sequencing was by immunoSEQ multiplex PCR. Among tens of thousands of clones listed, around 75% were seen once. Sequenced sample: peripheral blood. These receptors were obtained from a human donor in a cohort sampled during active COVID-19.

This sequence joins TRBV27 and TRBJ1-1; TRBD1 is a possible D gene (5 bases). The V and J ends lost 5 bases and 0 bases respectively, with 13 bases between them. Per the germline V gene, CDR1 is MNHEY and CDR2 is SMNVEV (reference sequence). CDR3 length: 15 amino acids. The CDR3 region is CASSPVDRLNTEAFF. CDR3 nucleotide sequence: TGTGCCAGCAGTCCCGTCGACAGACTGAACACTGAAGCTTTCTTT.

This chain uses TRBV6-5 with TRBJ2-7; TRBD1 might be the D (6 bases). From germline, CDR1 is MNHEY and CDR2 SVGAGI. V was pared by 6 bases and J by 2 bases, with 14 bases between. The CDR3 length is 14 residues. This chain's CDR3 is CASSVGTRTYEQYF. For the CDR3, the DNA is TGTGCCAGCAGCGTTGGGACACGAACCTACGAGCAGTACTTC.

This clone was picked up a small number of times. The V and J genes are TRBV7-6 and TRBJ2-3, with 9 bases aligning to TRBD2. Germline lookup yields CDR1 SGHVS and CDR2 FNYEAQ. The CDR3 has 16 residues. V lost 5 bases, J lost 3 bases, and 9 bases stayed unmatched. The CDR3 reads CASSRPLAGETDTQYF. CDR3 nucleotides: TGTGCCAGCAGCCGCCCCTTAGCGGGAGAAACAGATACGCAGTATTTT.

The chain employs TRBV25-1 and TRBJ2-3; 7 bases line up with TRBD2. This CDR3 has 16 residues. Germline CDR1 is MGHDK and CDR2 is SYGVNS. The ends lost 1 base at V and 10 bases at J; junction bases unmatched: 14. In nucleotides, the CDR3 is TGTGCCAGCAGTGAATTAGGAGCGGGACTCCTGCGTCCGCAGTATTTT. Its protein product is CASSELGAGLLRPQYF.

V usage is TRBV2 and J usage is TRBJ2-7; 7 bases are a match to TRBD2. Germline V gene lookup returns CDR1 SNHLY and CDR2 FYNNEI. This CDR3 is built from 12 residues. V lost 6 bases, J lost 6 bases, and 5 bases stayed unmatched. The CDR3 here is CASRATSTEQYF. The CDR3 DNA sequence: TGTGCCAGCAGAGCGACTAGCACCGAGCAGTACTTC.

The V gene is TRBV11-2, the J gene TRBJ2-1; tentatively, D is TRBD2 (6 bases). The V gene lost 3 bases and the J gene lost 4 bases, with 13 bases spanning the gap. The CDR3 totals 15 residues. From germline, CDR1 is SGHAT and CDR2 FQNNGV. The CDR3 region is CASSFSPSEYNEQFF. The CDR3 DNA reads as TGTGCCAGCAGCTTTTCCCCTAGCGAATACAATGAGCAGTTCTTC.

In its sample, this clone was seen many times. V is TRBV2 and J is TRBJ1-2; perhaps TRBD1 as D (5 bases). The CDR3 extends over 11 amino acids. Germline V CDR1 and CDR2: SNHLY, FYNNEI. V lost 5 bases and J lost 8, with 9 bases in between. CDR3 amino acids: CASSTAGGYTF. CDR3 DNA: TGTGCCAGCAGTACCGCAGGGGGCTACACCTTC.

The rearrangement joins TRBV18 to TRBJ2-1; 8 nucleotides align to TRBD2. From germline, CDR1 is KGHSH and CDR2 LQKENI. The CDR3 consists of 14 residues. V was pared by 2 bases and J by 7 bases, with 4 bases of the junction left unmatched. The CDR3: CASSPGTRVNEQFF. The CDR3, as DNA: TGTGCCAGCTCACCAGGGACTAGAGTTAATGAGCAGTTCTTC.

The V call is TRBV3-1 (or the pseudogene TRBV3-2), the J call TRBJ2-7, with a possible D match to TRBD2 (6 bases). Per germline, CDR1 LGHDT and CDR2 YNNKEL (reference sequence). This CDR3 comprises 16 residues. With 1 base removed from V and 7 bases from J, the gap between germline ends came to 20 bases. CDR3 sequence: CASSQGSGAIGGEQYF. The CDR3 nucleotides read TGTGCCAGCAGCCAAGGATCGGGAGCCATTGGAGGGGAGCAGTACTTC.

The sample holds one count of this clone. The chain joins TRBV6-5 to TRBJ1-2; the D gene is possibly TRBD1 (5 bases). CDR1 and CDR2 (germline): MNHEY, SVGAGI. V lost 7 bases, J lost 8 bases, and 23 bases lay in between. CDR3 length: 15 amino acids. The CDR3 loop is CASTSTRAGLEGYTF. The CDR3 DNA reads TGTGCCAGCACCTCAACCCGGGCGGGACTGGAAGGCTACACCTTC.

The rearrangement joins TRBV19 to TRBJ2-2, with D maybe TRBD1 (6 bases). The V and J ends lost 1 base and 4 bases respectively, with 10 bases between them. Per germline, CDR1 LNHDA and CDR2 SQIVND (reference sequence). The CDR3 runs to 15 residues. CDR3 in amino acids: CASSIGGRGTGELFF. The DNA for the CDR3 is TGTGCCAGTAGTATAGGGGGCAGGGGCACCGGGGAGCTGTTTTTT. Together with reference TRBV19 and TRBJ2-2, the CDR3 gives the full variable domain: DGGITQSPKYLFRKEGQNVTLSCEQNLNHDAMYWYRQDPGQGLRLIYYSQIVNDFQKGDIAEGYSVSREKKESFPLTVTSAQKNPTAFYLCASSIGGRGTGELFFGEGSRLTVL.

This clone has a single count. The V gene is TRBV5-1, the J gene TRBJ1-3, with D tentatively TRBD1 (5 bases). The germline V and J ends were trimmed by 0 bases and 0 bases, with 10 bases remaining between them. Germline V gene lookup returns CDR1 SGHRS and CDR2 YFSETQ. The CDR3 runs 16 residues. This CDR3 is CASSLGTQSSGNTIYF. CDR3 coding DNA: TGCGCCAGCAGCTTGGGGACACAGAGCTCTGGAAACACCATATATTTT.

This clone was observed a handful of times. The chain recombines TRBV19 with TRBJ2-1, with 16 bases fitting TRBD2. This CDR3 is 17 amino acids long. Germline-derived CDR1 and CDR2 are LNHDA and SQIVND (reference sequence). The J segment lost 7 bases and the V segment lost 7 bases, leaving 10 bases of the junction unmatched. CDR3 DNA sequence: TGTGCCAGTACGTCCCACAGGGGACTAGCGGGGGGGAATGAGCAGTTCTTC. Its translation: CASTSHRGLAGGNEQFF.

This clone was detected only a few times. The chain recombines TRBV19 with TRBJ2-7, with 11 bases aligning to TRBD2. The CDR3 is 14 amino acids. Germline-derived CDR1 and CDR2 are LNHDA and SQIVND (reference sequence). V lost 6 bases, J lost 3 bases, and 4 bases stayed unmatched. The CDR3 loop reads CASRNLAGGYEQYF. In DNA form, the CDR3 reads TGTGCCAGTAGGAATCTAGCGGGAGGCTACGAGCAGTACTTC. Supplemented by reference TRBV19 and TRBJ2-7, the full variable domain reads DGGITQSPKYLFRKEGQNVTLSCEQNLNHDAMYWYRQDPGQGLRLIYYSQIVNDFQKGDIAEGYSVSREKKESFPLTVTSAQKNPTAFYLCASRNLAGGYEQYFGPGTRLTVT.

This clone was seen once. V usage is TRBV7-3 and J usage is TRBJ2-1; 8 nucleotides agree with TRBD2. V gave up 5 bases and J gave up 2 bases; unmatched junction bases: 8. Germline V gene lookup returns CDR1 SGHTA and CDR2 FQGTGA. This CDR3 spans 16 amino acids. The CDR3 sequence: CASSPQAGGTYNEQFF. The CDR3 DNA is TGTGCCAGCAGCCCCCAGGCGGGGGGAACCTACAATGAGCAGTTCTTC.

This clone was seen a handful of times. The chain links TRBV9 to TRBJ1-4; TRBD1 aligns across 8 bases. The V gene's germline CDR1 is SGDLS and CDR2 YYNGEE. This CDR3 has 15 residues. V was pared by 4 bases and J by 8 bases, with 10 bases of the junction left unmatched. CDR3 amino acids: CASSPRTGMGEKLFF. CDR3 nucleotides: TGTGCCAGCAGCCCCCGGACAGGGATGGGGGAAAAACTGTTTTTT.

CDR3 sequence: CASSLVSGSGSYNEQFF. DNA of the CDR3: TGTGCCAGCAGTTTAGTTAGCGGGAGTGGATCCTACAATGAGCAGTTCTTC. The chain links TRBV28 to TRBJ2-1; the match to TRBD2 covers 9 bases. Germline V CDR1 and CDR2: MDHEN, SYDVKM. V lost 2 bases to trimming and J lost 1 base; unmatched junction nucleotides: 6. The length of the CDR3 is 17 residues.

The CDR3 loop is CASSQDVVGLAGGGREQYF. The CDR3 nucleotides read TGTGCCAGCAGCCAAGATGTCGTTGGACTAGCGGGAGGAGGAAGGGAGCAGTACTTC. V gene TRBV4-2 combines with J gene TRBJ2-7; 14 positions agree with TRBD2. The CDR3 covers 19 residues. CDR1 and CDR2 from the germline V gene are LGHNA and YNFKEQ. V shed 0 bases and J 7 bases; nucleotides not matched to a gene: 14.

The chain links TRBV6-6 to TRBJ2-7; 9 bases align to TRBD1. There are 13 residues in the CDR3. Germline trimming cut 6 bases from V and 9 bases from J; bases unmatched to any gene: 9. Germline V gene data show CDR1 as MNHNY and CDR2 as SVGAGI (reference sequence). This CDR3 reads CASSNGQGFAQYF. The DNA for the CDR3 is TGTGCCAGCAGCAACGGACAGGGGTTTGCGCAGTACTTC.

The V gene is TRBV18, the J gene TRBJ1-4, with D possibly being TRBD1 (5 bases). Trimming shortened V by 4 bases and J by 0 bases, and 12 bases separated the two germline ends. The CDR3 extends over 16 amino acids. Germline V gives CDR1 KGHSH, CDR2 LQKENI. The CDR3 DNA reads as TGTGCCAGCTCACGAGACAGACTCGCAACTAATGAAAAACTGTTTTTT. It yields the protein CASSRDRLATNEKLFF.

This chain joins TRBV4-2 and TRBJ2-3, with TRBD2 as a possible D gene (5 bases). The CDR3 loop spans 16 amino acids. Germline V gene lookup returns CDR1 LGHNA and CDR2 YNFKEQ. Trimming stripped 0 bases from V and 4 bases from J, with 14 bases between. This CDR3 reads CASSQDRPSRADTQYF. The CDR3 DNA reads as TGTGCCAGCAGCCAAGATCGTCCTAGCCGCGCAGATACGCAGTATTTT.

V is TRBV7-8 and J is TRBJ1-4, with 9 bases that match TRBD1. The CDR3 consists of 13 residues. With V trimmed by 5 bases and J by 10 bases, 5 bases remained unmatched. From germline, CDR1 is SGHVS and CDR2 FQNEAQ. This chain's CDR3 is CASSDPTGGKLFF. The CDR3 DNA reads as TGTGCCAGCAGCGACCCGACAGGGGGAAAACTGTTTTTT.